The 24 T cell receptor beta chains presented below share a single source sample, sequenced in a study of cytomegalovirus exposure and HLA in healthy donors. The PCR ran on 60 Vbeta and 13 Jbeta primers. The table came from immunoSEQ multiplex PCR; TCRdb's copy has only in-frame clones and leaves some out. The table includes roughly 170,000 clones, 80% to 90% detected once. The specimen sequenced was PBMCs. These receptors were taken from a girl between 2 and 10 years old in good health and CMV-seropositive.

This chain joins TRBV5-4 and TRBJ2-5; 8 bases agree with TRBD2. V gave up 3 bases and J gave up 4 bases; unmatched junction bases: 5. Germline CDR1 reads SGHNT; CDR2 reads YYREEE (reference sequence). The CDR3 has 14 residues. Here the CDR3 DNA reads TGTGCCAGCAGCTCGGGACTAGTTGGAGAGACCCAGTACTTC. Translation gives CASSSGLVGETQYF.

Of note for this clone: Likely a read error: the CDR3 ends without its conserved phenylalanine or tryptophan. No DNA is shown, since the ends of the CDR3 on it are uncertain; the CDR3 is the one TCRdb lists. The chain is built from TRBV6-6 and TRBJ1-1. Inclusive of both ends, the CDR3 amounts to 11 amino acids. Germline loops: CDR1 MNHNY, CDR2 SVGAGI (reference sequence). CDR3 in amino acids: CASSSGASGRL.

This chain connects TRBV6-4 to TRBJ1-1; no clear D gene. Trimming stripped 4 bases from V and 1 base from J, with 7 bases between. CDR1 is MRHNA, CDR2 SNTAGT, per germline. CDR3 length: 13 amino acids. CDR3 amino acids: CASSARQNTEAFF. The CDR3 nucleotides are TGTGCCAGCAGTGCCCGACAGAACACTGAAGCTTTCTTT.

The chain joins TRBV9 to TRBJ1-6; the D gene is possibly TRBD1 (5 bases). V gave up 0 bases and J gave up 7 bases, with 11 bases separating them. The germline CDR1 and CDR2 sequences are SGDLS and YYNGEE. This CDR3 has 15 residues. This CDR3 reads CASSVDQGRNSPLHF. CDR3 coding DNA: TGTGCCAGCAGCGTAGATCAGGGTAGAAATTCACCCCTCCACTTT.

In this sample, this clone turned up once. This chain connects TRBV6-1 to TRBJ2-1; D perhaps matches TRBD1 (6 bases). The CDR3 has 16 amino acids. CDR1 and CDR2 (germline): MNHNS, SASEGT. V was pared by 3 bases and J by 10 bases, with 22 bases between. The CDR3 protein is CASSDPLTGEVLEQFF. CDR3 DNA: TGTGCCAGCAGTGATCCCTTGACAGGAGAAGTTTTGGAGCAGTTCTTC.

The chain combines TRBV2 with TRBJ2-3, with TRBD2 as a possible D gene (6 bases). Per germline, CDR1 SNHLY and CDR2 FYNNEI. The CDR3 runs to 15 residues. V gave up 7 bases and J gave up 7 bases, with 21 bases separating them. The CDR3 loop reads CASTRLEDATNTQYF. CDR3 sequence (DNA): TGTGCCAGCACCCGACTAGAGGATGCAACAAATACGCAGTATTTT.

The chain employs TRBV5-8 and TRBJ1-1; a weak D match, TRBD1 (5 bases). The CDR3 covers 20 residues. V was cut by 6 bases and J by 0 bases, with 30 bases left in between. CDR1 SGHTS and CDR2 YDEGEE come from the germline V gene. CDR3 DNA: TGTGCCAGCAACACATGGGGCCAAGTCTTACCTCCTGAAATGAACACTGAAGCTTTCTTT. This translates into CASNTWGQVLPPEMNTEAFF.

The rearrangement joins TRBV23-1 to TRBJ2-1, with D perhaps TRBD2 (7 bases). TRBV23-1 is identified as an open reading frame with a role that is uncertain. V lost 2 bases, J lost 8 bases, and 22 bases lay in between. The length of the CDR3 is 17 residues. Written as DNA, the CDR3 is TGCGCCAGCAGTCAAAAATCCCGGGGACCGGGGGGCTATGAGCAGTTCTTC. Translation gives CASSQKSRGPGGYEQFF.

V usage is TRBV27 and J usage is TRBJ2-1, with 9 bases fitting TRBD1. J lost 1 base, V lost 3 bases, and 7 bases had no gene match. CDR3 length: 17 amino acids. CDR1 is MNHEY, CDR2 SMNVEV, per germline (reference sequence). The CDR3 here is CASSFSNRGRSYNEQFF. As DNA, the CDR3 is TGTGCCAGCAGTTTTTCCAACAGGGGGCGGTCCTACAATGAGCAGTTCTTC.

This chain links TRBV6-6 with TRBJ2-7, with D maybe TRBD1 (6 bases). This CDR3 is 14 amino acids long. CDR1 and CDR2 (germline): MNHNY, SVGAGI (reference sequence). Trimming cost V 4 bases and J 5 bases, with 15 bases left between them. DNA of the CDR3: TGTGCCAGCAGTTTTCAGGGGACCCTGGACGAGCAGTACTTC. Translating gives CASSFQGTLDEQYF.

In DNA, the CDR3 is TGTGCCAGCAGCGTAGCCCGGACAGCTTGGTATGGCTACACCTTC. It encodes CASSVARTAWYGYTF. The chain employs TRBV9 and TRBJ1-2; D possibly corresponds to TRBD1 (6 bases). The V gene's germline CDR1 is SGDLS and CDR2 YYNGEE. The CDR3 is made up of 15 amino acids. With 0 bases removed from V and 5 bases from J, the gap between germline ends came to 14 bases.

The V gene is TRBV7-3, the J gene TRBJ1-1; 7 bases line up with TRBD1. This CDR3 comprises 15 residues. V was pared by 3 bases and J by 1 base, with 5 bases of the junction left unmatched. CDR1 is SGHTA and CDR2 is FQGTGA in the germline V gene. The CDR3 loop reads CASSFSGDRNTEAFF. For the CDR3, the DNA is TGTGCCAGCAGCTTCTCAGGGGACAGGAACACTGAAGCTTTCTTT.

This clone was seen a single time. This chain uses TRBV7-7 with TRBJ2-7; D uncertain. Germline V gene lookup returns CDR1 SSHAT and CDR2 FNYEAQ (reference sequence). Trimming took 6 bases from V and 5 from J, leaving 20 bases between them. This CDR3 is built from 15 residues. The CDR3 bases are TGTGCCAGCAGTCCAGGTGTCTTGGCGCTCAACGAGCAGTACTTC. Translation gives CASSPGVLALNEQYF. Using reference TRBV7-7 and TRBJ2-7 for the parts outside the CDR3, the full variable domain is GAGVSQSPRYKVTKRGQDVTLRCDPISSHATLYWYQQALGQGPEFLTYFNYEAQPDKSGLPSDRFSAERPEGSISTLTIQRTEQRDSAMYRCASSPGVLALNEQYFGPGTRLTVT.

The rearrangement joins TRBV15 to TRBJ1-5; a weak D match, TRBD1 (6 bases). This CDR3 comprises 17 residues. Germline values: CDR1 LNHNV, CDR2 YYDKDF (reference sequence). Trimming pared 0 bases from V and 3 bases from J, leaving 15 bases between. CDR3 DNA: TGTGCCACCAGCAGAGATCTCCACAGGGAGAACAATCAGCCCCAGCATTTT. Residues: CATSRDLHRENNQPQHF. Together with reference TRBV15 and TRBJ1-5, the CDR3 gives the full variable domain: DAMVIQNPRYQVTQFGKPVTLSCSQTLNHNVMYWYQQKSSQAPKLLFHYYDKDFNNEADTPDNFQSRRPNTSFCFLDIRSPGLGDTAMYLCATSRDLHRENNQPQHFGDGTRLSIL.

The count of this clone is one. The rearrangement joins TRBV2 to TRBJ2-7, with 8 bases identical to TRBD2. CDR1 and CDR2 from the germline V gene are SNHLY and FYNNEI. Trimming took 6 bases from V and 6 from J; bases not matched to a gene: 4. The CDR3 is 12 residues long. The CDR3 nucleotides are TGTGCCAGCAGGCTAACTAGCGGCGAGCAGTACTTC. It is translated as CASRLTSGEQYF.

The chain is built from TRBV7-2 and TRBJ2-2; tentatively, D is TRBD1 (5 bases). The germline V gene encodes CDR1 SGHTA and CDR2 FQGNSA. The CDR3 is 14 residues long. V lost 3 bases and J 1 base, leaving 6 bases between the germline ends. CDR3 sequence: CASSLGLNTGELFF. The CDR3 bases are TGTGCCAGCAGCTTGGGGCTGAACACCGGGGAGCTGTTTTTT.

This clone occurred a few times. The CDR3 DNA reads TGCGCCAGCAGCTATGACAGGGGATATGAAAAACTGTTTTTT. Translated, it gives CASSYDRGYEKLFF. The rearrangement uses TRBV4-1 and TRBJ1-4, with 8 bases aligning to TRBD1. V gave up 5 bases and J gave up 6 bases; unmatched junction bases: 5. Germline values: CDR1 MGHRA, CDR2 YSYEKL. The CDR3 is made up of 14 amino acids.

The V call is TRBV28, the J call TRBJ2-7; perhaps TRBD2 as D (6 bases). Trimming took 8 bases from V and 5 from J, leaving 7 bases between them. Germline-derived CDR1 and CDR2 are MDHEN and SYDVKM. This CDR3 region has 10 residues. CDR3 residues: CASAGNEQYF. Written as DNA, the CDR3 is TGTGCCAGCGCGGGAAACGAGCAGTACTTC.

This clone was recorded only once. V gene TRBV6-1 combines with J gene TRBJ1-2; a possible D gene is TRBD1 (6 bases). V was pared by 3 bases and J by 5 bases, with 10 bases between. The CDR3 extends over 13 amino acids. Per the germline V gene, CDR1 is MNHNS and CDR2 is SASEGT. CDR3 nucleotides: TGTGCCAGCAGTGAGGGGCAGGGGTATGGCTACACCTTC. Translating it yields CASSEGQGYGYTF.

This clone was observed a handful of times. In nucleotides, the CDR3 is TGTGCCAGCCGAGCCAGGGGGAGAGCAGTAGAAAAACTGTTTTTT. Protein sequence: CASRARGRAVEKLFF. V usage is TRBV6-5 and J usage is TRBJ1-4, with TRBD1 matching over 7 bases. The J segment lost 8 bases and the V segment lost 8 bases, leaving 14 bases of the junction unmatched. This CDR3 contains 15 residues. Germline CDR1 is MNHEY and CDR2 is SVGAGI.

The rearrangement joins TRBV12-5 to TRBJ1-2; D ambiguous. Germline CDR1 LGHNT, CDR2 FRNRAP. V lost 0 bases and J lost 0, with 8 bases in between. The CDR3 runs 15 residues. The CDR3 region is CASGLVLQANYGYTF. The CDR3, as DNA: TGTGCTAGTGGTTTGGTACTCCAGGCTAACTATGGCTACACCTTC.

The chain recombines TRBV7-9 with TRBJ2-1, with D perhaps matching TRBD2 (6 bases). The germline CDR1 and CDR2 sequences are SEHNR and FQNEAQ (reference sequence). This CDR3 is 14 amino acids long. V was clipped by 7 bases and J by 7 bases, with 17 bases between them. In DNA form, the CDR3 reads TGTGCCAGCAAGGGGCGGGGAATACTTAATGAGCAGTTCTTC. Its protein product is CASKGRGILNEQFF.

This chain's CDR3 is CATSREYRPQNYGYTF. Here the CDR3 DNA reads TGTGCCACCAGCAGAGAATACAGGCCCCAAAACTATGGCTACACCTTC. The chain links TRBV15 to TRBJ1-2; the D gene is possibly TRBD1 (5 bases). Between the trimmed V and J ends, which lost 0 bases and 2 bases, there was a span of 13 bases. The germline gives CDR1 LNHNV, CDR2 YYDKDF (reference sequence). The CDR3 is 16 residues long. Complete variable domain (other parts from reference TRBV15 and TRBJ1-2): DAMVIQNPRYQVTQFGKPVTLSCSQTLNHNVMYWYQQKSSQAPKLLFHYYDKDFNNEADTPDNFQSRRPNTSFCFLDIRSPGLGDTAMYLCATSREYRPQNYGYTFGSGTRLTVV.

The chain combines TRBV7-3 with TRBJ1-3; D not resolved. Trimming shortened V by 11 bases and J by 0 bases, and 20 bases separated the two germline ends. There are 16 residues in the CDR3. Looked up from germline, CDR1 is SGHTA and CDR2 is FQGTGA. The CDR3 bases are TGTGCCTGTACTGAGGGTGCGGATTACTCTGGAAACACCATATATTTT. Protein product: CACTEGADYSGNTIYF.